Described below is a single TCR beta chain sequence and its context. The sample originates from a study of shared clonotypes between healthy human individuals. Per the original methods: Filtering differed, since immunoSEQ gave only junction sequences and no quality scores. Generated by immunoSEQ multiplex PCR, the TCRdb table keeps only in-frame clones and is missing some. The V and J calls and clone size come from that table; D and trimming were worked out from the DNA. Here the sample spans some 2.1 million clones, over 85% being singletons. V lost 3 bases to trimming and J lost 5 bases; unmatched junction nucleotides: 6. The length of the CDR3 is 14 residues. Per the germline V gene, CDR1 is SGDLS and CDR2 is YYNGEE. The naive CD8 subset, CD45RO-negative cells positively selected for CCR7, excluded terminally differentiated effector memory CD45RA+ cells.

V and J are TRBV9 and TRBJ2-7; 9 nucleotides agree with TRBD1. The source of this sequence is a man aged 18 to 30 in good health. Some clones in this sample may be carry-over from other donors' samples. The sequenced material came from naive CD8+ T cells from PBMCs. The CDR3 nucleotides read TGTGCCAGCAGCGGCTCGACAGGGGGGCACGAGCAGTACTTC. Protein: CASSGSTGGHEQYF.